These 5 T cell receptor beta chains were all obtained from the same sample, sequenced in a study of sequential checkpoint blockade in melanoma. Treatment described: randomized to nivolumab then ipilimumab (arm A) or the reverse (arm B). Sequenced by immunoSEQ multiplex PCR; TCRdb stores in-frame clones only, minus some. The data show 15,000 to 20,000 clones, with about 70% seen just once and 30% to 35% held by the top ten. The material was CD8+ T cells sorted from blood (inferred from file names), obtained from a patient given nivolumab and ipilimumab in sequence. These receptors all stem from a human donor with melanoma.

The genes are TRBV7-9 and TRBJ2-1; 8 positions match TRBD2. In germline, CDR1 is SEHNR, CDR2 FQNEAQ (reference sequence). Unmatched junction bases numbered 8, after V lost 3 bases and J lost 7 bases. The CDR3 is made up of 15 amino acids. The CDR3 nucleotides read TGTGCCAGCAGCTTGGCGACTAGCGCTGGGAATGAGCAGTTCTTC. The encoded protein is CASSLATSAGNEQFF. Complete variable domain (other parts from reference TRBV7-9 and TRBJ2-1): DTGVSQNPRHKITKRGQNVTFRCDPISEHNRLYWYRQTLGQGPEFLTYFQNEAQLEKSRLLSDRFSAERPKGSFSTLEIQRTEQGDSAMYLCASSLATSAGNEQFFGPGTRLTVL.

This clone has just a few counts. The CDR3 nucleotides read TGTGCCAGCAGCTTAGCGATCACGGGGGAGCAGTACTTC. Its translation is CASSLAITGEQYF. V is TRBV7-2 and J is TRBJ2-7; maybe TRBD2 (5 bases). CDR3 length: 13 residues. The V gene lost 0 bases and the J gene lost 7 bases, with 10 bases spanning the gap. The germline CDR1 and CDR2 sequences are SGHTA and FQGNSA.

V is TRBV15 and J is TRBJ2-1; D is unresolved. CDR3 length: 13 residues. The V gene lost 0 bases and the J gene lost 6 bases, with 6 bases spanning the gap. Germline CDR1 and CDR2: LNHNV and YYDKDF (reference sequence). The CDR3 DNA follows: TGTGCCACCAGCAGAGATTTATCCAATGAGCAGTTCTTC. Protein sequence: CATSRDLSNEQFF.

V and J are TRBV19 and TRBJ2-7; a possible D gene is TRBD1 (5 bases). CDR3 length: 13 amino acids. Trimming pared 5 bases from V and 0 bases from J, leaving 8 bases between. The germline V gene has CDR1 LNHDA and CDR2 SQIVND (reference sequence). CDR3 in DNA: TGTGCCAGTAGTGACAGTCTCTCCTACGAGCAGTACTTC. It specifies CASSDSLSYEQYF.

This rearrangement joins TRBV4-1 to TRBJ2-3, with 8 bases identical to TRBD2. The germline gives CDR1 MGHRA, CDR2 YSYEKL. The CDR3 has 14 residues. The V gene end was trimmed by 1 base and the J gene end by 6 bases; junction bases not matched to a gene: 3. The CDR3 DNA is TGCGCCAGCAGCCAAGGCCCTAGCGGGGATACGCAGTATTTT. Its protein is CASSQGPSGDTQYF.